The subject of this entry is one T cell receptor beta chain. The data were obtained in a study of blood T cell repertoires in COVID-19. The CDR3 totals 17 residues. V was trimmed by 1 base and J by 0 bases, leaving 16 bases between them. Germline-derived CDR1 and CDR2 are SGHRS and YFSETQ. Only in-frame clones appear in the TCRdb table, and some are missing; sequencing was by immunoSEQ multiplex PCR. The sample yields roughly 88,000 clones, around 90% seen once. The clonotype originates from a woman aged 60-75 years with COVID-19, enrolled during active disease. Sequences were obtained from peripheral blood. The V gene is TRBV5-1, the J gene TRBJ1-1; D might be TRBD1 (6 bases). For the CDR3, the DNA is TGCGCCAGCAGCTTGACAGGGTTGGATTCGCTGAACACTGAAGCTTTCTTT. It is translated as CASSLTGLDSLNTEAFF.